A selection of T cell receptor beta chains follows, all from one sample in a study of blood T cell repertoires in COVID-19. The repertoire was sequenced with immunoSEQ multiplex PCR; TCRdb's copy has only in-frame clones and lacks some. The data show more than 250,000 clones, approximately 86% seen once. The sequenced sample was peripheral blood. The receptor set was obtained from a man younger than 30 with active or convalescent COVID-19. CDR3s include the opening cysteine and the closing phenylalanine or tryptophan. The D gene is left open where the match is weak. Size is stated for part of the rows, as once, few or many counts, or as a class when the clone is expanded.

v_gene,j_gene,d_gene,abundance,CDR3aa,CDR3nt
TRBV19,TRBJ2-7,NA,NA,CASSPGRAYEQYF,TGTGCCAGTAGTCCTGGGAGAGCCTACGAGCAGTACTTC
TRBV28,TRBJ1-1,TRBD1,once,CASSLTGDMNTEAFF,TGTGCCAGCAGTTTGACAGGGGACATGAACACTGAAGCTTTCTTT
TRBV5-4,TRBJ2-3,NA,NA,CASSLSRVGDTQYF,TGTGCCAGCAGCTTGAGCAGGGTGGGTGATACGCAGTATTTT
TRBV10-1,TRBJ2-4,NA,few,CASSESRLAHIQYF,TGCGCCAGCAGTGAGTCTCGGCTAGCGCACATTCAGTACTTC
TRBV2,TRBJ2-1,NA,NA,CASTGTPYNEQFF,TGTGCCAGCACCGGGACTCCCTACAATGAGCAGTTCTTC
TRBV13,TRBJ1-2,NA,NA,CASSFGGNYGYTF,TGTGCCAGCAGCTTTGGAGGGAACTATGGCTACACCTTC
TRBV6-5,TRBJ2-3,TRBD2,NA,CASTLVAGSTDTQYF,TGTGCCAGCACCCTGGTAGCGGGAAGCACAGATACGCAGTATTTT
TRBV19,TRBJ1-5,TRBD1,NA,CASRNLKGANSNQPQHF,TGTGCCAGTAGAAACCTAAAGGGGGCTAATAGCAATCAGCCCCAGCATTTT
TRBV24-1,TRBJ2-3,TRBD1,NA,CATSDPGGSRTDTQYF,TGTGCCACCAGTGACCCAGGGGGCTCGAGGACAGATACGCAGTATTTT
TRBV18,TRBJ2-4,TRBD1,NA,CASSGQARILAKNIQYF,TGTGCCAGCTCAGGACAGGCGAGGATACTAGCCAAAAACATTCAGTACTTC
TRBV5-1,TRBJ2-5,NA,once,CASSFQGLTDGETQYF,TGCGCCAGCAGCTTCCAGGGGTTGACAGACGGGGAGACCCAGTACTTC
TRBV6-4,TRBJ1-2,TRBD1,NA,CASSPDRGYGYTF,TGTGCCAGCAGTCCCGACAGGGGTTATGGCTACACCTTC
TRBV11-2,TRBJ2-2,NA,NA,CATLGGPGELFF,TGTGCCACCTTAGGCGGTCCCGGGGAGCTGTTTTTT
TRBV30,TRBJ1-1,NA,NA,CAWSLRNTEAFF,TGTGCCTGGAGCCTGCGGAACACTGAAGCTTTCTTT
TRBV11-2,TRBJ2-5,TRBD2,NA,CASSFMTSGGQETQYF,TGTGCCAGCAGCTTTATGACTAGCGGGGGCCAAGAGACCCAGTACTTC
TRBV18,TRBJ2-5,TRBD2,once,CASSRREGLETQYF,TGTGCCAGCTCACGGCGGGAGGGTCTAGAGACCCAGTACTTC
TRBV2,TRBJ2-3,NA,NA,CASRDQGLDSDTQYF,TGTGCCAGCAGAGACCAGGGCCTTGACTCAGATACGCAGTATTTT